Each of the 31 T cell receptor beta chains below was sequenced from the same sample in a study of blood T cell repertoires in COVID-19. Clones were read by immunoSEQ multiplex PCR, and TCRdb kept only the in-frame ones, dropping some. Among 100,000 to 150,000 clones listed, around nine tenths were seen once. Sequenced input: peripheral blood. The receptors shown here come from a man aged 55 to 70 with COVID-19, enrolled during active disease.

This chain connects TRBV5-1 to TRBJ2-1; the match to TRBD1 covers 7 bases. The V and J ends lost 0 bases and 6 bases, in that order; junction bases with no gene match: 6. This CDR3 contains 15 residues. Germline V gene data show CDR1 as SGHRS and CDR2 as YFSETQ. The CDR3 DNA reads TGCGCCAGCAGCTTGGGAACAGGGGTGGTCAATGAGCAGTTCTTC. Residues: CASSLGTGVVNEQFF.

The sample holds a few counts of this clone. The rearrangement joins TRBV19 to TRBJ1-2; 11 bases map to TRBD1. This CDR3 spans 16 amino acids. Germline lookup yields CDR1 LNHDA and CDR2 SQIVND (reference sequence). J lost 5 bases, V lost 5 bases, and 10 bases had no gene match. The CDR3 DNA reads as TGTGCCAGTAGTTACCCAATTGGGACAGGGGGGTATGGCTACACCTTC. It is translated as CASSYPIGTGGYGYTF.

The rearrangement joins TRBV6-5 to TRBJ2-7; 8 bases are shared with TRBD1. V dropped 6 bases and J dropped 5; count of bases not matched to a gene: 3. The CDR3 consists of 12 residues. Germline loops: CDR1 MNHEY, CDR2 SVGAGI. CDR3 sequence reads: CASRTGADEQYF. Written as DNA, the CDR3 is TGTGCCAGCAGGACAGGGGCGGACGAGCAGTACTTC.

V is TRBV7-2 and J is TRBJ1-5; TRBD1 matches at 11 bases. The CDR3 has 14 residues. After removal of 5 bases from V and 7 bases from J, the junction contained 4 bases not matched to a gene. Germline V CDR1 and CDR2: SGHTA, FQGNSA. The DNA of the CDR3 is TGTGCCAGCAGCCAGGACAGGGGGCGGCAGCCCCAGCATTTT. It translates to CASSQDRGRQPQHF. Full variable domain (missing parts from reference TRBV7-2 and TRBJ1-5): GAGVSQSPSNKVTEKGKDVELRCDPISGHTALYWYRQSLGQGLEFLIYFQGNSAPDKSGLPSDRFSAERTGGSVSTLTIQRTQQEDSAVYLCASSQDRGRQPQHFGDGTRLSIL.

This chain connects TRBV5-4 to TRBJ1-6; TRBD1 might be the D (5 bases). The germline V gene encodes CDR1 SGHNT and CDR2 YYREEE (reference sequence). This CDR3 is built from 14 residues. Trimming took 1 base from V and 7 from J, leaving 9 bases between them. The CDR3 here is CASSLPGNNSPLHF. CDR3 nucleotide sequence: TGTGCCAGCAGCTTGCCAGGGAACAATTCACCCCTCCACTTT.

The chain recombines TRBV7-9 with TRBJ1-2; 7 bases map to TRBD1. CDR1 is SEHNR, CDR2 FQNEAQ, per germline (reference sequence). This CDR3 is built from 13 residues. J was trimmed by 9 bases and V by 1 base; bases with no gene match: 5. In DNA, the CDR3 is TGTGCCAGCAGCTTAGGGACAGGTACCCGCTACACCTTC. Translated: CASSLGTGTRYTF.

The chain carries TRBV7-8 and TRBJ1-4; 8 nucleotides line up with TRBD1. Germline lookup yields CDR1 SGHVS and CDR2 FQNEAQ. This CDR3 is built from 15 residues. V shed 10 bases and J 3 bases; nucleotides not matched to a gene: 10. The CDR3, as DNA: TGTGCCACCACGCTAGGGGACAGGCCTAATGAAAAACTGTTTTTT. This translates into CATTLGDRPNEKLFF.

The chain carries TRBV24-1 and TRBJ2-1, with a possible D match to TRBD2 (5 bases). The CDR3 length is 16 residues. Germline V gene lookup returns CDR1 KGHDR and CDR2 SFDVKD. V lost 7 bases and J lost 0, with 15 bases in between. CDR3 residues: CATSLADFSSYNEQFF. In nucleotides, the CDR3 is TGTGCCACCAGCCTGGCGGACTTCTCCTCCTACAATGAGCAGTTCTTC.

CDR3 residues: CASSLNTYEQYF. CDR3 DNA: TGTGCCAGCAGCCTCAACACCTACGAGCAGTACTTC. The chain uses TRBV7-2 and TRBJ2-7; D gene ambiguous. V lost 5 bases to trimming and J lost 2 bases, with 7 bases between them. Germline-derived CDR1 and CDR2 are SGHTA and FQGNSA. The CDR3 extends over 12 amino acids. The entire variable domain, with the rest obtained from reference TRBV7-2 and TRBJ2-7, is as follows: GAGVSQSPSNKVTEKGKDVELRCDPISGHTALYWYRQSLGQGLEFLIYFQGNSAPDKSGLPSDRFSAERTGGSVSTLTIQRTQQEDSAVYLCASSLNTYEQYFGPGTRLTVT.

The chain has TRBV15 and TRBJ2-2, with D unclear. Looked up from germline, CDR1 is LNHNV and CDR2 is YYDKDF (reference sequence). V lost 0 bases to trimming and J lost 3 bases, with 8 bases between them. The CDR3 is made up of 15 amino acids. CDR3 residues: CATSRDRVDTGELFF. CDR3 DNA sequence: TGTGCCACCAGCAGAGATCGGGTTGACACCGGGGAGCTGTTTTTT.

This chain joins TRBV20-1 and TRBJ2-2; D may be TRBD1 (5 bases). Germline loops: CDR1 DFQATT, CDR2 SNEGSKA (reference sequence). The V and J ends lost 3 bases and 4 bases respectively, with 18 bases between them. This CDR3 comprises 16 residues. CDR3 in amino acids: CSASDIGVAPTGELFF. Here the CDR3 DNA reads TGCAGTGCTAGTGATATAGGGGTCGCTCCCACCGGGGAGCTGTTTTTT.

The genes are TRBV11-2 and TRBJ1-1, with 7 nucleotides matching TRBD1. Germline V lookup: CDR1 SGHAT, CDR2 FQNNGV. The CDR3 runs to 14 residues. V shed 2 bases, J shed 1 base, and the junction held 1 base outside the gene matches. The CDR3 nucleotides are TGTGCCAGCAGCTTAAACAGGGGGAACACTGAAGCTTTCTTT. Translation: CASSLNRGNTEAFF.

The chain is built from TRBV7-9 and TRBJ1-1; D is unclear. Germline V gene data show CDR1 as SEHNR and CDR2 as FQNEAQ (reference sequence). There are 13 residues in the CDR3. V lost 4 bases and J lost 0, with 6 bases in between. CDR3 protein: CASSSTLNTEAFF. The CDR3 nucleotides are TGTGCCAGCAGCTCGACTTTGAACACTGAAGCTTTCTTT.

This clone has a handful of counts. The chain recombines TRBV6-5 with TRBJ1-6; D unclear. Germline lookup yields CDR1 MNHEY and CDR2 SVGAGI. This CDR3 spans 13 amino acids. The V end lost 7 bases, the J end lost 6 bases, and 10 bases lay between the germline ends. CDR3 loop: CASTIGVNSPLHF. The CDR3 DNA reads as TGTGCCAGCACCATCGGAGTTAATTCACCCCTCCACTTT.

CDR3 region: CASSLTGGSSGANVLTF. In nucleotides, the CDR3 is TGTGCCAGCAGCCTCACAGGGGGCTCCTCTGGGGCCAACGTCCTGACTTTC. The rearrangement uses TRBV4-2 and TRBJ2-6; 9 bases are a match to TRBD1. This CDR3 is built from 17 residues. Germline V lookup: CDR1 LGHNA, CDR2 YNFKEQ. V shed 4 bases and J 0 bases; nucleotides not matched to a gene: 4.

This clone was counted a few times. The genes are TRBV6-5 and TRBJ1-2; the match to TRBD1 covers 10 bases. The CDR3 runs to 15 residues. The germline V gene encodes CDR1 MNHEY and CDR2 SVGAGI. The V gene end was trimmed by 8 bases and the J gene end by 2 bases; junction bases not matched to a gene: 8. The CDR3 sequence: CASARQGAQNYGYTF. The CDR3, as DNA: TGTGCCAGCGCACGACAGGGGGCGCAAAACTATGGCTACACCTTC.

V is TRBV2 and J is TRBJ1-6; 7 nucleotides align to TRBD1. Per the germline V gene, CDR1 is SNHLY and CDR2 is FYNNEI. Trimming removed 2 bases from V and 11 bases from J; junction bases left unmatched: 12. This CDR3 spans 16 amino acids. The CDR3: CASSESPGTDSPPLHF. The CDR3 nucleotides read TGTGCCAGCAGTGAATCCCCCGGGACAGATAGCCCACCCCTCCACTTT.

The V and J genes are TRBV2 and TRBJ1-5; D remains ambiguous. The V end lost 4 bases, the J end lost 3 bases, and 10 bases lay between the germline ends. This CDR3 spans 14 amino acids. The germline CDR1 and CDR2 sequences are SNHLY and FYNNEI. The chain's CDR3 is CASSARQDNQPQHF. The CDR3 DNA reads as TGTGCCAGCAGTGCCAGACAAGACAATCAGCCCCAGCATTTT. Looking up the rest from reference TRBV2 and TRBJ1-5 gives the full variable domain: EPEVTQTPSHQVTQMGQEVILRCVPISNHLYFYWYRQILGQKVEFLVSFYNNEISEKSEIFDDQFSVERPDGSNFTLKIRSTKLEDSAMYFCASSARQDNQPQHFGDGTRLSIL.

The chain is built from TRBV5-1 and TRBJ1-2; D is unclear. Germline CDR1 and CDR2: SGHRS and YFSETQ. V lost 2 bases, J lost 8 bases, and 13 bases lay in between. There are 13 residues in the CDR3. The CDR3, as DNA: TGCGCCAGCAGCTTCGTAGAGGGAGGGGGCTACACCTTC. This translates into CASSFVEGGGYTF.

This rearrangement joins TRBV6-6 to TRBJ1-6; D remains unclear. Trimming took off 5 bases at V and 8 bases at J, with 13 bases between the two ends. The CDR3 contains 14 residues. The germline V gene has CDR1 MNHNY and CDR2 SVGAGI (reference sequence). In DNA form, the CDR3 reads TGTGCCAGCAGTCTTCTTCTCCAGGATTCACCCCTCCACTTT. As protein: CASSLLLQDSPLHF.

CDR3 coding DNA: TGTGCCAGCAGCCAGTCGGTATGGTACGAGCAGTACTTC. This encodes CASSQSVWYEQYF. J is TRBJ2-7 and V is TRBV14, with D unresolved. The CDR3 is made up of 13 amino acids. Germline V gene sequence: CDR1 SGHDN, CDR2 FVKESK. V was shortened by 3 bases and J by 4 bases, with 10 bases between the two germline ends.

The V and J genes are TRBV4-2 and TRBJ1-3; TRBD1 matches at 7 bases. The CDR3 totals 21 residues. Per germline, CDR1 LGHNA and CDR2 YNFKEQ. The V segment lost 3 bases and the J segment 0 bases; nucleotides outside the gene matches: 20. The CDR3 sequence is CASSQDYRGGSRLHSGNTIYF. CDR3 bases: TGTGCCAGCAGCCAGGATTACAGGGGAGGATCGCGACTCCACTCTGGAAACACCATATATTTT.

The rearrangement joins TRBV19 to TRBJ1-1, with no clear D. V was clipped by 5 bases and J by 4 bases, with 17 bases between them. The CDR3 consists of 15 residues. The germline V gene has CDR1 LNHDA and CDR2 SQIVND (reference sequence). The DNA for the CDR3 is TGTGCCAGTAGTTCGCACCTAGGCGGGCCCACTGAAGCTTTCTTT. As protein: CASSSHLGGPTEAFF.

CDR3 region: CASSLIGGEQYF. The CDR3 nucleotides read TGTGCCAGCAGCTTAATCGGTGGCGAGCAGTACTTC. V and J are TRBV7-3 and TRBJ2-7; D ambiguous. The CDR3 runs 12 residues. In germline, CDR1 is SGHTA, CDR2 FQGTGA. Deletions cut 1 base from V and 6 bases from J, with 7 bases between.

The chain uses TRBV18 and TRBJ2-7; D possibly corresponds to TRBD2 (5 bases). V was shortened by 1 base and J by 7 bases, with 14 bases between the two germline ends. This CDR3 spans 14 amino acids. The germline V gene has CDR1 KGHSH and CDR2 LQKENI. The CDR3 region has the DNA TGTGCCAGCTCACCACTTTTGGAGGCCTCGGAGCAGTACTTC. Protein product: CASSPLLEASEQYF.

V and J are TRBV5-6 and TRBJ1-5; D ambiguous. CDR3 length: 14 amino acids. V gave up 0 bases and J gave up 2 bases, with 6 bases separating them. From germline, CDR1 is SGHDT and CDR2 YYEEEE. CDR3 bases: TGTGCCAGCAGCTTGGTTTCAGGCAATCAGCCCCAGCATTTT. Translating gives CASSLVSGNQPQHF.

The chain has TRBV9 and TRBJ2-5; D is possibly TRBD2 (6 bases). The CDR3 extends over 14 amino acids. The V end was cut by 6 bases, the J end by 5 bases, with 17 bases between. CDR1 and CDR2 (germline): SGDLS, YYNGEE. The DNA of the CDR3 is TGTGCCAGCACCCTAGGGCTTGGGGGGGAGACCCAGTACTTC. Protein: CASTLGLGGETQYF. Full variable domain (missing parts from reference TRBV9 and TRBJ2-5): DSGVTQTPKHLITATGQRVTLRCSPRSGDLSVYWYQQSLDQGLQFLIQYYNGEERAKGNILERFSAQQFPDLHSELNLSSLELGDSALYFCASTLGLGGETQYFGPGTRLLVL.

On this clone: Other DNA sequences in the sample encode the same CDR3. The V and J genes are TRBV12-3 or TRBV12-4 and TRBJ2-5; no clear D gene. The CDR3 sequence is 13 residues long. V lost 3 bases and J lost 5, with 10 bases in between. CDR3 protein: CASSLRGAETQYF. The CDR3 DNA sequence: TGTGCCAGCAGTTTGCGAGGTGCGGAGACCCAGTACTTC.

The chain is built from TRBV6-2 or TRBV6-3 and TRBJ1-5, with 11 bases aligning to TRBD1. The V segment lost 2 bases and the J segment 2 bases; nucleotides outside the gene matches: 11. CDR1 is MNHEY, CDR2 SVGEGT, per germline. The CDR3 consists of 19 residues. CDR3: CASSYPRTGGTRGNQPQHF. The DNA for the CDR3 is TGTGCCAGCAGTTACCCAAGGACAGGGGGCACTAGGGGCAATCAGCCCCAGCATTTT.

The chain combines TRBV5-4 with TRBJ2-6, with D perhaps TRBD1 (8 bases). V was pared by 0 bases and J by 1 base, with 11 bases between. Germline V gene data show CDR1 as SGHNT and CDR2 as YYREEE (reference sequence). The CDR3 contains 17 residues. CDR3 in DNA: TGTGCCAGCAGCTTGGACAGGGGGGGGTCTGGGGCCAACGTCCTGACTTTC. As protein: CASSLDRGGSGANVLTF.

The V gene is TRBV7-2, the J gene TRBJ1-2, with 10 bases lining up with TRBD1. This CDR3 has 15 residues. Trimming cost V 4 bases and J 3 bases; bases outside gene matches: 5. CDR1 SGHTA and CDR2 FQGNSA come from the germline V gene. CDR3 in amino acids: CASSSGTGADYGYTF. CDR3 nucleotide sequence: TGTGCCAGCAGCTCCGGGACAGGGGCGGACTATGGCTACACCTTC. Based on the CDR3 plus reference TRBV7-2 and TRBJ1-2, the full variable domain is GAGVSQSPSNKVTEKGKDVELRCDPISGHTALYWYRQSLGQGLEFLIYFQGNSAPDKSGLPSDRFSAERTGGSVSTLTIQRTQQEDSAVYLCASSSGTGADYGYTFGSGTRLTVV.